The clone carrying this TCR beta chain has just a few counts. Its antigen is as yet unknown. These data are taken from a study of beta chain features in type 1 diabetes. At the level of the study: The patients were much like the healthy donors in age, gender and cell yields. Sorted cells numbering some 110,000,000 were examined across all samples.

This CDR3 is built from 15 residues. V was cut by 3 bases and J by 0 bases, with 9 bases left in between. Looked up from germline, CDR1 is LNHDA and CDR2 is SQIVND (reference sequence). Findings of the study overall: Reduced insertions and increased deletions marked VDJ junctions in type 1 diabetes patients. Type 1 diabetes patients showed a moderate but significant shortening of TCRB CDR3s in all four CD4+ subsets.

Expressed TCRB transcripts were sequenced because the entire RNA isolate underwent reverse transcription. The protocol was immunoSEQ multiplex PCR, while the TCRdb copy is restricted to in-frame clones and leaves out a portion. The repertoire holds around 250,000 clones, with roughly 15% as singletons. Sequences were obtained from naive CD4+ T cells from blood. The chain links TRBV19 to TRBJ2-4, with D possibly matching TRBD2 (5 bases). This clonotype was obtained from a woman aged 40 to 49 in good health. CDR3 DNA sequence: TGTGCCAGTAGTATGGAGGTGATAGCCAAAAACATTCAGTACTTC. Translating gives CASSMEVIAKNIQYF. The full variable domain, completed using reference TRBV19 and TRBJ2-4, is DGGITQSPKYLFRKEGQNVTLSCEQNLNHDAMYWYRQDPGQGLRLIYYSQIVNDFQKGDIAEGYSVSREKKESFPLTVTSAQKNPTAFYLCASSMEVIAKNIQYFGAGTRLSVL.